This T cell receptor beta chain was observed in a study of T-cell memory formation after mild COVID-19. This CDR3 is built from 14 residues. Trimming cost V 3 bases and J 7 bases, with 13 bases left between them. TCRdb fed the 5' RACE reads into MiXCR, producing one record per CDR3 protein. Of about 240,000 distinct CDR3 sequences listed, approximately 10% were seen once; the top ten hold 20% to 25%. The chain joins TRBV12-3 or TRBV12-4 to TRBJ1-5; possibly TRBD1 for D (5 bases). This TCR derives from a man between 18 and 35 years old who had mild COVID-19 (a few samples of this study predate the infection). Cell type and time point are not known. Sequences were obtained from PBMCs or a T cell subset sorted from them (not recorded which). CDR3 bases: TGTGCCAGCAGTTTGCGGGGGAGTAAACAGCCCCAGCATTTT. Amino acids: CASSLRGSKQPQHF.